These T cell receptor beta chains were read from a single sample in a study of shared clonotypes between healthy human individuals. Sequenced by immunoSEQ multiplex PCR; TCRdb stores in-frame clones only, minus some. The table has about 580,000 clones, roughly 98% seen once. Sample: naive CD8+ T cells sorted from blood. These TCRs come from a man aged 25-45 years in good health. CDR3s include the opening cysteine and the closing phenylalanine or tryptophan. Fields, in order: V gene, J gene, D gene, clone size, CDR3 protein. A D gene is named only where the DNA matches it firmly. Clone size appears in some rows only: once, few, many, or a class for an expanded clone.

>TRBV5-8|TRBJ1-5|-|-
CASSPHLAPLAQPQHF
>TRBV28|TRBJ2-5|-|-
CASSSPWTANQETQYF
>TRBV9|TRBJ2-1|TRBD2|once
CASSVGTSGRLYNEQFF
>TRBV4-3|TRBJ1-2|-|-
CASSQDSGSYGYTF
>TRBV30|TRBJ2-6|-|-
CAWSALEGLIGANVLTF
>TRBV5-1|TRBJ2-7|-|-
CASSRSGPIGEQYF
>TRBV6-6|TRBJ2-7|-|-
CASSYRHPTYEQYF
>TRBV7-9|TRBJ2-7|-|-
CASSASTGSGYEQYF
>TRBV5-5|TRBJ2-7|-|-
CASSLVLYPGEQYF
>TRBV6-5|TRBJ1-3|-|-
CASRGNTIYF
>TRBV5-6|TRBJ2-7|TRBD2|-
CASSLELAVEQYF
>TRBV4-1|TRBJ1-5|-|-
CASSQVSGQPQHF
>TRBV7-9|TRBJ2-2|TRBD1|-
CASRGQGRGTGELFF
>TRBV2|TRBJ2-3|-|-
CASSEGASRSTDTQYF
>TRBV28|TRBJ2-1|-|-
CASSPPLGFGQFF
>TRBV7-9|TRBJ2-7|-|-
CASSFPQTSYEQYF
>TRBV19|TRBJ2-6|TRBD1|-
CASSTLGTAWGANVLTF
>TRBV9|TRBJ1-1|TRBD1|-
CASSQDTDRGAFF
>TRBV29-1|TRBJ2-3|-|-
CSVEGHLYTDTQYF
>TRBV7-6|TRBJ2-1|TRBD1|-
CASSLIRTGAYNEQFF
>TRBV28|TRBJ2-6|-|-
CASSRRQLRITGANVLTF
>TRBV7-9|TRBJ2-7|TRBD2|-
CASSSLAGDVPYEQYF
>TRBV19|TRBJ1-2|TRBD1|-
CASNPGTGVDYGYTF
>TRBV6-5|TRBJ2-1|-|-
CASSPRQRPYNEQFF
>TRBV14|TRBJ2-7|TRBD2|-
CASSPRLAGHEQYF
>TRBV27|TRBJ1-2|-|-
CASSWSLGALNYGYTF
>TRBV7-8|TRBJ2-1|TRBD2|-
CASSLEVSGIFDEQFF
>TRBV2|TRBJ2-3|TRBD1|-
CASPGTVPSTDTQYF
>TRBV30|TRBJ2-1|TRBD2|-
CAWSVSGGSLYNEQFF
>TRBV5-1|TRBJ2-2|-|-
CASSLRSFSGRNTGELFF
>TRBV11-3|TRBJ2-1|-|-
CASSPFRDNEQFF
>TRBV15|TRBJ2-1|TRBD2|-
CATEGTSPYNEQFF
>TRBV9|TRBJ2-3|-|-
CASSPPNQRDTQYF
>TRBV29-1|TRBJ2-5|TRBD2|-
CSVECTSEEETQYF
>TRBV28|TRBJ2-7|-|-
CASSRLPGQEYEQYF
>TRBV6-1|TRBJ1-5|-|-
CASSERAGTSSNQPQHF
>TRBV7-6|TRBJ2-7|TRBD2|-
CASSLRTGLAGAYEQYF
>TRBV28|TRBJ2-2|TRBD1|-
CASSNSGTGVTGELFF
>TRBV13|TRBJ1-1|-|once
CASSLPQKSTEAFF
>TRBV11-2|TRBJ2-7|-|-
CASSLTGYEQYF
>TRBV29-1|TRBJ2-7|TRBD2|-
CSAILAGGPRDEQYF
>TRBV30|TRBJ2-7|-|-
CAWSVLRVPYEQYF
>TRBV5-4|TRBJ2-7|TRBD2|-
CASSISGSLPEQYF
>TRBV6-1|TRBJ2-7|-|once
CASSEGRAYEQYF
>TRBV19|TRBJ2-7|TRBD1|-
CASSTGTGDYEQYF
>TRBV15|TRBJ2-1|-|-
CATSRDTDFYNEQFF
>TRBV5-4|TRBJ2-7|-|-
CASSFHGPYEQYF
>TRBV6-1|TRBJ2-3|TRBD2|-
CASSEALAGATDTQYF
>TRBV29-1|TRBJ1-1|-|-
CSVRGEVNTEAFF
>TRBV27|TRBJ1-5|-|-
CASRGEANQPQHF